This T cell receptor beta chain was retrieved from a study of T cell repertoires in cytomegalovirus infection. CDR1 MNHEY and CDR2 SVGAGI come from the germline V gene. V gave up 2 bases and J gave up 3 bases; unmatched junction bases: 0. The CDR3 has 13 residues. TCRdb reprocessed the reads via MiXCR and lists one record per CDR3 protein. Among 680,000 or so distinct CDR3 sequences listed, 35% to 45% were seen once. The chain links TRBV6-5 to TRBJ1-1; 7 bases fit TRBD1. The sample taken for sequencing was PBMCs. This receptor was identified in a human donor in good health (CMV status not recorded). Some clones in this sample may be carry-over from other donors' samples. The CDR3 DNA sequence: TGTGCCAGCAGTTACGGGACAGACACTGAAGCTTTCTTT. It specifies CASSYGTDTEAFF.